This TCR beta chain was sequenced during a study of T cell responses to AZD1222 COVID-19 vaccine. The CDR3 is 13 residues long. The germline gives CDR1 LGHDT, CDR2 YNNKEL (reference sequence). The V end lost 4 bases, the J end lost 8 bases, and 14 bases lay between the germline ends. Clones were sequenced by immunoSEQ multiplex PCR, and TCRdb holds only the in-frame ones, with some missing. In the table there are about 150,000 clones, less than 90% of which are singletons. This receptor was obtained from an adult in good health. The sequences come from peripheral blood, collected on day 0 of MenACWY control vaccination. The rearrangement links TRBV3-1 (or the pseudogene TRBV3-2) to TRBJ1-1, with no clear D. CDR3 nucleotides: TGTGCCAGCAGCCTACGGGGTGGGGTGGAAGCTTTCTTT. This gives the protein CASSLRGGVEAFF.